This TCR beta chain was sequenced in a study of blood T cell repertoires in COVID-19. Study context: Samples taken during acute and convalescent COVID-19 were collected in the United States, Italy and Spain. In each case, the material was cDNA or gDNA derived from T cells, B-cell-depleted T cells, or PBMCs.

The germline gives CDR1 SGHRS, CDR2 YFSETQ. This CDR3 has 16 amino acids. Trimming removed 6 bases at V and 4 bases at J, with 19 bases between. As handled by the study authors: The assay estimated nucleated cells by amplifying reference gene primers. Sequencing was performed with immunoSEQ multiplex PCR; in TCRdb, only in-frame clones are kept and a portion is missing. V and J calls and clone size follow that table, whereas D and trimming were derived from the DNA. There are 400,000 or so clones in the sample; 80% to 90% occur only once, and around 1.1% lies in the top ten. This chain joins TRBV5-1 and TRBJ2-2, with D maybe TRBD2 (6 bases). The clonotype was recovered from a man aged 25-45 years who had recovered from COVID-19. Sequencing was carried out using PBMCs or T cells enriched from blood (not recorded which). Here the CDR3 DNA reads TGCGCCAGCACCACGTTAGCGGATGGGGGCACCGGGGAGCTGTTTTTT. Translating gives CASTTLADGGTGELFF.